One sample yielded the 16 T cell receptor beta chains listed below, sequenced in a study of T cells in Graves' hyperthyroidism and ophthalmopathy. The source material, RNA transcripts, was used to amplify TCR beta CDR3 regions. Carried out on the TCR CDR3, a first-round RT-PCR used the HTBI primer set. MiXCR, run by TCRdb on the multiplex PCR reads, gives a single entry per CDR3 protein. The sample carries about 180,000 distinct CDR3 sequences, roughly 10% recorded once. Sequencing was carried out using blood. All receptors derive from a woman between 18 and 29 years old with Graves' hyperthyroidism that later progressed to Graves' ophthalmopathy.

This clonotype was counted only a few times. A much bigger clone sits one base away, suggesting this may be a read error. The chain employs TRBV6-1 and TRBJ2-7; D uncertain. The CDR3 runs 11 residues. V lost 4 bases and J lost 3, with 4 bases in between. Germline V gene data show CDR1 as MNHNS and CDR2 as SASEGT. The CDR3 region is CASSGNYEQYF. CDR3 DNA: TGTGCCAGCAGTGGAAACTACGAGCAGTACTTC.

The chain carries TRBV6-2 or TRBV6-3 and TRBJ2-3, with D perhaps TRBD2 (5 bases). CDR1 and CDR2 (germline): MNHEY, SVGEGT. The CDR3 has 14 amino acids. V lost 11 bases to trimming and J lost 0 bases, with 15 bases between them. CDR3 residues: CAGTRPGSTDTQYF. The CDR3 nucleotides read TGTGCCGGCACTCGGCCGGGAAGCACAGATACGCAGTATTTT.

This clonotype turned up a few times. The chain couples TRBV7-3 to TRBJ2-6; 8 nucleotides align to TRBD2. J was trimmed by 0 bases and V by 0 bases; bases with no gene match: 4. This CDR3 spans 18 amino acids. Germline CDR1 SGHTA, CDR2 FQGTGA. The CDR3 loop is CASSLTAGGLSGANVLTF. For the CDR3, the DNA is TGTGCCAGCAGCTTAACCGCGGGGGGCCTCTCTGGGGCCAACGTCCTGACTTTC.

This clonotype was seen ten or more times. This chain uses TRBV11-3 with TRBJ2-2; no definite D call. Trimming removed 1 base from V and 7 bases from J, with 7 bases in between. Germline CDR1 is SGHNT and CDR2 is YENEEA. The CDR3 is 13 residues long. CDR3 sequence (DNA): TGTGCCAGCAGCTTAGGGGGATTCGGGGAGCTGTTTTTT. Encoded protein: CASSLGGFGELFF.

This clonotype was counted a few times. V usage is TRBV9 and J usage is TRBJ1-2; 7 bases match TRBD1. The length of the CDR3 is 15 residues. The trim removed 3 bases at V and 4 bases at J, leaving 9 bases unmatched. The germline CDR1 and CDR2 sequences are SGDLS and YYNGEE. The CDR3 spells CASSATGVPGYGYTF. The CDR3 nucleotides read TGTGCCAGCAGCGCAACAGGGGTCCCGGGCTATGGCTACACCTTC.

The sample holds many counts of this clonotype. The gene calls are TRBV4-1 and TRBJ1-4; the D gene is possibly TRBD1 (5 bases). The germline CDR1 and CDR2 sequences are MGHRA and YSYEKL. V was cut by 3 bases and J by 0 bases, with 11 bases left in between. This CDR3 comprises 16 residues. The CDR3 here is CASSQAEQATNEKLFF. The CDR3 DNA reads as TGCGCCAGCAGCCAGGCGGAACAGGCAACTAATGAAAAACTGTTTTTT.

The sample holds many counts of this clonotype. V is TRBV19 and J is TRBJ1-1; D call uncertain. CDR3 length: 14 amino acids. Trimming left V 2 bases short and J 0 bases short, with 7 bases between. CDR1 is LNHDA, CDR2 SQIVND, per germline (reference sequence). This CDR3 reads CASSIYTMNTEAFF. In DNA, the CDR3 is TGTGCCAGTAGTATATACACCATGAACACTGAAGCTTTCTTT.

The chain links TRBV5-6 to TRBJ2-1, with TRBD1 matching 9 bases. The CDR3 covers 14 residues. V lost 2 bases, J lost 4 bases, and 1 base stayed unmatched. CDR1 SGHDT and CDR2 YYEEEE come from the germline V gene. The CDR3 region is CASSFGTGYNEQFF. The CDR3 region has the DNA TGTGCCAGCAGCTTCGGGACAGGGTACAATGAGCAGTTCTTC.

This clonotype showed up many times. V is TRBV7-9 and J is TRBJ2-5, with D hard to call. V lost 1 base and J 2 bases, leaving 8 bases between the germline ends. This CDR3 has 14 amino acids. From germline, CDR1 is SEHNR and CDR2 FQNEAQ (reference sequence). DNA of the CDR3: TGTGCCAGCAGCTTAGGGGCTTTTCAAGAGACCCAGTACTTC. Translation gives CASSLGAFQETQYF.

The table lists this clonotype with many counts. The rearrangement links TRBV2 to TRBJ2-3; unclear D gene. The CDR3 consists of 14 residues. V was shortened by 4 bases and J by 1 base, with 9 bases between the two germline ends. Per the germline V gene, CDR1 is SNHLY and CDR2 is FYNNEI. The CDR3 sequence is CASSVVIGTDTQYF. The CDR3 nucleotides read TGTGCCAGCAGTGTAGTAATCGGCACAGATACGCAGTATTTT. Full variable domain (outside the CDR3, taken from reference TRBV2 and TRBJ2-3): EPEVTQTPSHQVTQMGQEVILRCVPISNHLYFYWYRQILGQKVEFLVSFYNNEISEKSEIFDDQFSVERPDGSNFTLKIRSTKLEDSAMYFCASSVVIGTDTQYFGPGTRLTVL.

This clonotype occurred many times. The V and J genes are TRBV5-1 and TRBJ2-5, with 7 bases identical to TRBD1. V trimming: 5 bases; J trimming: 1 base; junction bases outside the gene matches: 5. The CDR3 is 14 amino acids. Germline CDR1 is SGHRS and CDR2 is YFSETQ. The CDR3, as DNA: TGCGCCAGCAGGCAACAGGGGATCCAAGAGACCCAGTACTTC. Translated: CASRQQGIQETQYF. The whole variable domain, remainder taken from reference TRBV5-1 and TRBJ2-5, is KAGVTQTPRYLIKTRGQQVTLSCSPISGHRSVSWYQQTPGQGLQFLFEYFSETQRNKGNFPGRFSGRQFSNSRSEMNVSTLELGDSALYLCASRQQGIQETQYFGPGTRLLVL.

The rearrangement joins TRBV19 to TRBJ1-5; no clear D. Germline V gives CDR1 LNHDA, CDR2 SQIVND (reference sequence). The CDR3 contains 14 residues. Trimming left V 7 bases short and J 4 bases short, with 14 bases between. The CDR3 DNA is TGTGCCAGTAAGATAGGGATTGTAAATCAGCCCCAGCATTTT. Its protein product is CASKIGIVNQPQHF.

This clonotype was found many times. The rearrangement uses TRBV20-1 and TRBJ2-7, with TRBD2 matching over 10 bases. The CDR3 length is 15 residues. Looked up from germline, CDR1 is DFQATT and CDR2 is SNEGSKA (reference sequence). Trimming cost V 2 bases and J 5 bases; bases outside gene matches: 9. This CDR3 reads CSARHQRGGNDEQYF. As DNA, the CDR3 is TGCAGTGCTAGACATCAGCGGGGGGGCAACGACGAGCAGTACTTC.

This clonotype was detected ten times or more. The chain has TRBV7-9 and TRBJ1-6; 8 nucleotides line up with TRBD1. This CDR3 contains 13 residues. The germline V gene has CDR1 SEHNR and CDR2 FQNEAQ (reference sequence). The junction had 4 bases not matched to a gene; V was cut back by 7 bases and J by 8 bases. CDR3 residues: CASTKTGDSPLHF. The CDR3 DNA follows: TGTGCCAGCACCAAGACAGGGGATTCACCCCTCCACTTT.

The chain recombines TRBV4-2 with TRBJ1-1; the D gene is possibly TRBD1 (5 bases). The V and J ends lost 1 base and 0 bases respectively, with 15 bases between them. Germline CDR1 and CDR2: LGHNA and YNFKEQ. The CDR3 loop spans 17 amino acids. This CDR3 reads CASSQVGRTFMNTEAFF. The CDR3 nucleotides read TGTGCCAGCAGCCAAGTCGGGAGGACATTCATGAACACTGAAGCTTTCTTT.

This clonotype was observed at least ten times. J is TRBJ1-2 and V is TRBV12-5, with D unresolved. Germline CDR1 is LGHNT and CDR2 is FRNRAP. V was pared by 0 bases and J by 6 bases, with 17 bases between. This CDR3 has 16 residues. The CDR3 DNA sequence: TGTGCTAGTGGTTTGGTCCTGGGAACGAATCCTGATGGCTACACCTTC. This gives the protein CASGLVLGTNPDGYTF.